This paragraph reports one TCR beta chain. What it binds is not known. The data are from a study of shared clonotypes between healthy human individuals. Whole-study context: The plates for each donor numbered three CD4 naive, three CD4 memory, two CD8 naive and one CD8 memory.

In germline, CDR1 is SGHRS, CDR2 YFSETQ. Between the trimmed V and J ends, which lost 3 bases and 7 bases, there was a span of 15 bases. The CDR3 extends over 14 amino acids. Findings and caveats of the study: Some clonotypes were shared by all four sorted-subset donors, while others were not shared. The non-shared ones had lower generation probabilities than the shared ones.

TCRdb keeps only in-frame clones here, not all; method: immunoSEQ multiplex PCR. Among about 2 million clones listed, about 95% were seen once. This clonotype was obtained from a man aged 18 to 30 in good health. The chain is built from TRBV5-1 and TRBJ2-3, with D perhaps TRBD1 or TRBD2 (5 bases each). The sequenced sample was naive CD4+ T cells sorted from blood. Subset of the sample: CD45RA+ positively selected. The CDR3 reads CASSSGPLENTQYF. The CDR3 nucleotides are TGCGCCAGCAGCTCGGGACCTCTAGAGAATACGCAGTATTTT.